This T cell receptor (beta chain) is drawn from a study of CD8+CD57+ T cells in acquired aplastic anemia. Study conclusions and caveats: Between patients and controls, twenty-nine CD8+ CDR3 sequences were found in common. Patients showed no significant difference from controls in CD8+ Simpson's diversity.

For CDR3 and TCR beta VDJ profiling, genomic DNA was the template used. One entry per CDR3 protein results from TCRdb running MiXCR on the reads. Here the sample spans 250,000 to 300,000 distinct CDR3 sequences, approximately 57% being singletons. For this clonotype: The target antigen is unknown.

CDR1 SGHNT and CDR2 YENEEA come from the germline V gene. J was trimmed by 6 bases and V by 5 bases; bases with no gene match: 6. This CDR3 contains 15 residues. The sequenced patients had an expansion of CD8+CD57+ cells seen by flow cytometry. The rearrangement links TRBV11-3 to TRBJ2-1; 11 bases map to TRBD2. Sample: sorted CD4+, CD8+, or CD8+CD57+ T cells (not recorded which) from PBMCs. The TCR originated in a human donor with aplastic anemia. This CDR3 reads CASSRGLAGINEQFF. In DNA form, the CDR3 reads TGTGCCAGCAGCCGTGGACTAGCGGGTATCAATGAGCAGTTCTTC.